This T cell receptor (beta chain) stems from a study of T cell responses to AZD1222 COVID-19 vaccine. Germline V gene data show CDR1 as MGHRA and CDR2 as YSYEKL. This CDR3 comprises 19 residues. As concerns this clone: A junction boundary mismatches the germline segment, possibly from a read error.

Using immunoSEQ multiplex PCR, the repertoire was profiled, and TCRdb retains in-frame clones only, with some absent. Of 90,000 to 150,000 clones in the sample, roughly 90% were seen once. This chain links TRBV4-1 with TRBJ1-5, with a weak D call TRBD1 (5 bases). Sequenced material: peripheral blood, taken on day 0 of AZD1222 vaccination. The TCR comes from an adult in good health. The CDR3 nucleotides are TGCGCCAGCAGCCAGCGCCTCGTACAGGCGGCATATAGCAGTCAGCCCCAGCATTTT. Its translation: CASSQRLVQAAYSSQPQHF.